The 28 T cell receptor beta chains reported below all come from one sample, sequenced in a study of OX40 agonist ivuxolimab in advanced cancers. The data were produced by immunoSEQ multiplex PCR, yet TCRdb's version contains in-frame clones alone and is incomplete. The sample has approximately 24,000 clones, more than 80% seen once. This sample comprised CD4+ or CD8+ T cells sorted from blood, obtained in a trial of the OX40 agonist ivuxolimab. These receptor sequences come from an adult with an advanced solid tumor such as melanoma, head and neck, liver or kidney cancer.

The rearrangement uses TRBV7-8 and TRBJ1-1; the D is unclear. CDR3 length: 14 residues. CDR1 SGHVS and CDR2 FQNEAQ come from the germline V gene. V was shortened by 5 bases and J by 1 base, with 11 bases between the two germline ends. Here the CDR3 reads CASSPFHGNTEAFF. In nucleotides, the CDR3 is TGTGCCAGCAGCCCCTTTCACGGGAACACTGAAGCTTTCTTT. Based on the CDR3 plus reference TRBV7-8 and TRBJ1-1, the full variable domain is GAGVSQSPRYKVAKRGQDVALRCDPISGHVSLFWYQQALGQGPEFLTYFQNEAQLDKSGLPSDRFFAERPEGSVSTLKIQRTQQEDSAVYLCASSPFHGNTEAFFGQGTRLTVV.

J is TRBJ1-2 and V is TRBV27, with 7 bases matching TRBD1. Looked up from germline, CDR1 is MNHEY and CDR2 is SMNVEV (reference sequence). V trimming: 4 bases; J trimming: 7 bases; junction bases outside the gene matches: 15. The CDR3 contains 16 residues. The CDR3 bases are TGTGCCAGCAGTTCCAGAGCGACAGACTCAGGGGGTGGCTACACCTTC. Translated: CASSSRATDSGGGYTF.

The J gene is TRBJ2-7, the V gene TRBV7-9; maybe TRBD2 (6 bases). This CDR3 has 16 amino acids. The germline gives CDR1 SEHNR, CDR2 FQNEAQ (reference sequence). Trimming shortened V by 5 bases and J by 0 bases, and 17 bases separated the two germline ends. The CDR3: CASSPVGGLSSYEQYF. The DNA for the CDR3 is TGTGCCAGCAGCCCCGTTGGAGGGTTGAGCTCCTACGAGCAGTACTTC.

V usage is TRBV6-1 and J usage is TRBJ1-5; D may be TRBD1 (5 bases). CDR1 MNHNS and CDR2 SASEGT come from the germline V gene. Trimming shortened V by 4 bases and J by 5 bases, and 6 bases separated the two germline ends. The CDR3 sequence is 12 residues long. This chain's CDR3 is CASSGDYQPQHF. The CDR3, as DNA: TGTGCCAGCAGTGGGGACTATCAGCCCCAGCATTTT.

V usage is TRBV13 and J usage is TRBJ1-3, with D tentatively TRBD1 (5 bases). Germline CDR1 and CDR2: PRHDT and FYEKMQ (reference sequence). The V gene lost 0 bases and the J gene lost 4 bases, with 16 bases spanning the gap. The CDR3 length is 17 residues. CDR3: CASSLGLTQGAGNTIYF. CDR3 nucleotide sequence: TGTGCCAGCAGCTTAGGACTCACCCAGGGTGCAGGAAACACCATATATTTT.

The V gene is TRBV7-6, the J gene TRBJ2-5; D gene unclear. This CDR3 is built from 13 residues. CDR1 and CDR2 from the germline V gene are SGHVS and FNYEAQ. Trimming pared 5 bases from V and 5 bases from J, leaving 12 bases between. The DNA of the CDR3 is TGTGCCAGCAGCCTTAGTATGGGGGAGACCCAGTACTTC. Its translation: CASSLSMGETQYF.

By share, this clone ranks as hyperexpanded (1% or more). This CDR3 reads CASSLAEGWDGETQYF. As DNA, the CDR3 is TGCGCCAGCAGCTTGGCCGAAGGGTGGGATGGGGAGACCCAGTACTTC. The chain is built from TRBV5-1 and TRBJ2-5, with no clear D. The CDR3 is 16 amino acids. Germline lookup yields CDR1 SGHRS and CDR2 YFSETQ. V was pared by 0 bases and J by 5 bases, with 17 bases between.

The rearrangement uses TRBV10-3 and TRBJ1-2; 9 bases align to TRBD1. Germline CDR1 is ENHRY and CDR2 is SYGVKD. This CDR3 has 17 residues. J gave up 6 bases and V 0 bases, and 11 bases lay outside the gene matches. CDR3 protein: CAISESGTGWPQHGYTF. The CDR3 region has the DNA TGTGCCATCAGTGAGTCGGGGACAGGGTGGCCCCAGCATGGCTACACCTTC.

V is TRBV5-1 and J is TRBJ1-1; possibly TRBD1 for D (6 bases). The germline gives CDR1 SGHRS, CDR2 YFSETQ. The CDR3 covers 13 residues. V gave up 0 bases and J gave up 7 bases, with 10 bases separating them. The CDR3 sequence is CASSLVAGVEAFF. The CDR3 DNA follows: TGCGCCAGCAGCTTGGTGGCAGGGGTTGAAGCTTTCTTT.

This clone has only one observation. The gene calls are TRBV14 and TRBJ1-1; D remains unclear. The germline V gene has CDR1 SGHDN and CDR2 FVKESK. V was shortened by 4 bases and J by 6 bases, with 15 bases between the two germline ends. The length of the CDR3 is 14 residues. The CDR3 protein is CASSLDGFPAEAFF. Here the CDR3 DNA reads TGTGCCAGCAGCCTCGACGGGTTCCCGGCTGAAGCTTTCTTT.

The chain combines TRBV9 with TRBJ2-1, with 12 bases lining up with TRBD2. With V trimmed by 5 bases and J by 5 bases, 5 bases remained unmatched. The CDR3 is 15 amino acids. CDR1 SGDLS and CDR2 YYNGEE come from the germline V gene. The CDR3: CASSSSGGANNEQFF. For the CDR3, the DNA is TGTGCCAGCAGTTCTAGCGGGGGGGCCAACAATGAGCAGTTCTTC.

The gene calls are TRBV7-9 and TRBJ2-3; TRBD2 agrees at 13 bases. Germline CDR1 SEHNR, CDR2 FQNEAQ (reference sequence). CDR3 length: 12 residues. Trimming cost V 10 bases and J 8 bases; bases outside gene matches: 3. CDR3 protein: CAIGTSGTTQYF. As DNA, the CDR3 is TGTGCCATTGGGACTAGCGGGACTACGCAGTATTTT.

J is TRBJ1-5 and V is TRBV15; D unclear. The CDR3 covers 17 residues. Trimming took 2 bases from V and 1 from J, leaving 15 bases between them. From germline, CDR1 is LNHNV and CDR2 YYDKDF (reference sequence). CDR3: CATSRLPRSSSNQPQHF. For the CDR3, the DNA is TGTGCCACCAGCAGACTACCCAGGAGCTCCAGCAATCAGCCCCAGCATTTT.

This clone was observed once. The CDR3 nucleotides are TGTGCCAGCAGCGAAACGGGTGCGGGCAGCCTTTACTACAATGAGCAGTTCTTC. Translated: CASSETGAGSLYYNEQFF. The chain recombines TRBV7-9 with TRBJ2-1; D may be TRBD2 (5 bases). Trimming pared 5 bases from V and 3 bases from J, leaving 23 bases between. The CDR3 extends over 18 amino acids. CDR1 and CDR2 (germline): SEHNR, FQNEAQ (reference sequence).

The chain uses TRBV7-3 and TRBJ2-5; 8 positions match TRBD1. This CDR3 region has 15 residues. V lost 3 bases and J lost 2; bases outside the gene matches: 5. Germline loops: CDR1 SGHTA, CDR2 FQGTGA. The CDR3 sequence: CASSLLGTGQETQYF. The CDR3, as DNA: TGTGCCAGCAGCTTGCTGGGGACAGGACAAGAGACCCAGTACTTC.

This rearrangement joins TRBV7-9 to TRBJ2-7; D gene ambiguous. Germline CDR1 and CDR2: SEHNR and FQNEAQ (reference sequence). Trimming pared 4 bases from V and 1 base from J, leaving 17 bases between. CDR3 length: 16 residues. The CDR3 here is CASSSPRSAISYEQYF. The DNA of the CDR3 is TGTGCCAGCAGCTCCCCCCGATCTGCAATATCCTACGAGCAGTACTTC.

The V and J genes are TRBV27 and TRBJ2-1; TRBD2 matches at 7 bases. The CDR3 is 14 amino acids. Per the germline V gene, CDR1 is MNHEY and CDR2 is SMNVEV (reference sequence). With V trimmed by 3 bases and J by 7 bases, 6 bases remained unmatched. DNA for the CDR3: TGTGCCAGCAGTTTGGGGGGGGTATGGAATGAGCAGTTCTTC. Translation gives CASSLGGVWNEQFF.

The V gene is TRBV27, the J gene TRBJ1-5, with 8 bases identical to TRBD1. Per the germline V gene, CDR1 is MNHEY and CDR2 is SMNVEV (reference sequence). V lost 6 bases, J lost 6 bases, and 7 bases stayed unmatched. CDR3 size: 14 residues. CDR3 sequence: CASSLTGGGQPQHF. DNA of the CDR3: TGTGCCAGCAGCCTAACAGGGGGGGGTCAGCCCCAGCATTTT.

The chain combines TRBV7-9 with TRBJ1-2, with a possible D match to TRBD1 (6 bases). The CDR3 length is 13 residues. The germline V and J ends were trimmed by 2 bases and 7 bases, with 11 bases remaining between them. Germline loops: CDR1 SEHNR, CDR2 FQNEAQ (reference sequence). The CDR3 loop is CASSLSVGAGYTF. CDR3 sequence (DNA): TGTGCCAGCAGCTTATCCGTGGGGGCTGGCTACACCTTC.

The J gene is TRBJ1-1, the V gene TRBV5-1; D call uncertain. The germline V and J ends were trimmed by 4 bases and 0 bases, with 16 bases remaining between them. Germline lookup yields CDR1 SGHRS and CDR2 YFSETQ. This CDR3 region has 16 residues. The DNA for the CDR3 is TGCGCCAGCAGCCCCGATTTTACTACTATGAACACTGAAGCTTTCTTT. This translates into CASSPDFTTMNTEAFF.

V gene TRBV7-2 combines with J gene TRBJ2-7; TRBD2 matches at 10 bases. V shed 1 base and J 4 bases; nucleotides not matched to a gene: 7. The germline gives CDR1 SGHTA, CDR2 FQGNSA. The CDR3 has 16 amino acids. The CDR3 is CASSLGVVLAGYEQYF. CDR3 DNA: TGTGCCAGCAGCTTAGGAGTCGTACTAGCGGGGTACGAGCAGTACTTC.

The rearrangement links TRBV15 to TRBJ1-2; 9 bases are a match to TRBD1. Germline V lookup: CDR1 LNHNV, CDR2 YYDKDF (reference sequence). The trim removed 5 bases at V and 0 bases at J, leaving 7 bases unmatched. The CDR3 length is 16 residues. The DNA for the CDR3 is TGTGCCACCAGCGAAGACAGGGGGTTCTCTAACTATGGCTACACCTTC. Encoded protein: CATSEDRGFSNYGYTF.

The sample holds one count of this clone. The CDR3 sequence: CASSLRQDTQYF. CDR3 DNA sequence: TGTGCCAGCAGCCTACGACAAGATACGCAGTATTTT. The J gene is TRBJ2-3, the V gene TRBV7-9; D gene ambiguous. The germline V gene encodes CDR1 SEHNR and CDR2 FQNEAQ (reference sequence). Trimming took off 5 bases at V and 5 bases at J, with 8 bases between the two ends. This CDR3 spans 12 amino acids. Filled out from reference TRBV7-9 and TRBJ2-3, the complete variable domain reads DTGVSQNPRHKITKRGQNVTFRCDPISEHNRLYWYRQTLGQGPEFLTYFQNEAQLEKSRLLSDRFSAERPKGSFSTLEIQRTEQGDSAMYLCASSLRQDTQYFGPGTRLTVL.

The rearrangement uses TRBV13 and TRBJ2-7; weak D call: TRBD1 (6 bases). The CDR3 loop spans 13 amino acids. V shed 6 bases and J shed 7 bases, with 16 bases lying between them. Germline CDR1 PRHDT, CDR2 FYEKMQ (reference sequence). The DNA for the CDR3 is TGTGCCAGCAGGGGGCAGGGGTCGAGGGAGCAGTACTTC. It yields the protein CASRGQGSREQYF.

The chain links TRBV5-4 to TRBJ1-1; no definite D call. CDR1 SGHNT and CDR2 YYREEE come from the germline V gene (reference sequence). V lost 5 bases and J lost 0, with 5 bases in between. This CDR3 has 12 residues. This chain's CDR3 is CASSNMNTEAFF. Here the CDR3 DNA reads TGTGCCAGCAGTAATATGAACACTGAAGCTTTCTTT.

This chain joins TRBV9 and TRBJ2-3; no firm D call. CDR1 SGDLS and CDR2 YYNGEE come from the germline V gene. V lost 3 bases, J lost 2 bases, and 4 bases lay in between. The CDR3 extends over 12 amino acids. CDR3 in amino acids: CASSGDTDTQYF. The CDR3 DNA reads as TGTGCCAGCAGCGGTGACACAGATACGCAGTATTTT.

In its sample, this clone was seen once. The CDR3 region has the DNA TGTGCCAGCAGCGCAGACAGTAATTGGGGCTACACCTTC. Encoded protein: CASSADSNWGYTF. The chain links TRBV11-2 to TRBJ1-2; tentatively, D is TRBD1 (5 bases). The V end lost 5 bases, the J end lost 8 bases, and 15 bases lay between the germline ends. The CDR3 is made up of 13 amino acids. Germline-derived CDR1 and CDR2 are SGHAT and FQNNGV.

The chain joins TRBV7-9 to TRBJ2-5, with 9 bases identical to TRBD2. CDR3 length equals 15 residues. Germline values: CDR1 SEHNR, CDR2 FQNEAQ (reference sequence). V shed 8 bases and J 4 bases; nucleotides not matched to a gene: 11. The CDR3 DNA sequence: TGTGCCAGCGGCACTTTGCGGGAGGGCATAGAGACCCAGTACTTC. It codes for CASGTLREGIETQYF.